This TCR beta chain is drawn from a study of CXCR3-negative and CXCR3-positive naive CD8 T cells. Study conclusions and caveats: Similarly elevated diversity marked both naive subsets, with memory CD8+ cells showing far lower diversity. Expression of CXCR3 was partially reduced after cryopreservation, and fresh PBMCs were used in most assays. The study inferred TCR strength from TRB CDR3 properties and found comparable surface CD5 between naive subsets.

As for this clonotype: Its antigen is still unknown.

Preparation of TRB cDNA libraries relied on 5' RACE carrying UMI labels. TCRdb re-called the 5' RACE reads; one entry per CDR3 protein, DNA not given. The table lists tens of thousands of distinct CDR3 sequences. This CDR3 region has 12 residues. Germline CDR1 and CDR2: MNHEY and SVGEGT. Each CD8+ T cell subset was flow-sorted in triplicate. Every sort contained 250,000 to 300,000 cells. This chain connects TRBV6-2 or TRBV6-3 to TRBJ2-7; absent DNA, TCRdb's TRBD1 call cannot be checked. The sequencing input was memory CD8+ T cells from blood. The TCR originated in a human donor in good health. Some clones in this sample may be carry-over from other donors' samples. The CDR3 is CASTVPSVEQYF.